The sequence of this TCR beta chain was determined in a study of CD8+ T cells in alopecia areata. Study overall: Administration of oral tofacitinib to treated patients was at 5 to 10 mg twice daily.

Treatment indicated: oral pan-JAK inhibitor, 5-10 mg twice daily. Both peripheral blood and punch biopsies of lesional scalp skin were obtained from patients who had alopecia areata. General study findings and limits: Elevated clonality characterized lesional scalp relative to normal scalp, particularly in alopecia totalis/universalis.

TCR sequencing used cDNA made by reverse transcription of extracted RNA. This table comes from immunoSEQ multiplex PCR, and its TCRdb copy is limited to in-frame clones, with some not included. The table includes 150,000 or so clones, 86% detected once. As concerns this clone: Its antigen is still unknown.

This CDR3 contains 13 residues. The germline V and J ends were trimmed by 0 bases and 4 bases, with 5 bases remaining between them. Germline lookup yields CDR1 LNHNV and CDR2 YYDKDF (reference sequence). The chain joins TRBV15 to TRBJ2-3; D remains ambiguous. This sample comprised CD8+ T cells sorted from blood, obtained at week 4, from a patient treated with tofacitinib. This clonotype was sampled from a human donor with alopecia areata. Here the CDR3 DNA reads TGTGCCACCAGCAGAGATTCCCCAGATACGCAGTATTTT. As protein: CATSRDSPDTQYF.